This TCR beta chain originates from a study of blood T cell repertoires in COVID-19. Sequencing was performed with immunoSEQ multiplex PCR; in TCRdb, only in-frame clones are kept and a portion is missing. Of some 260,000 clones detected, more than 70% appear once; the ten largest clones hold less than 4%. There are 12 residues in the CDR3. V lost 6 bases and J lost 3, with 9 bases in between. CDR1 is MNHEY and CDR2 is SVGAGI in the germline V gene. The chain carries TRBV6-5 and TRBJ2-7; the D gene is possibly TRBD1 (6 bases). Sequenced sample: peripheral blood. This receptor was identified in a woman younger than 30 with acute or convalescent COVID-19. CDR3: CASRTGYYEQYF. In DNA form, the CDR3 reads TGTGCCAGCAGAACAGGGTACTACGAGCAGTACTTC.